This T cell receptor (beta chain) was sequenced during a study of T cell responses to AZD1222 COVID-19 vaccine. Study information: Second doses were pooled across both intervals (about 4 or about 12 weeks).

Concerning this clone itself: Its specificity is not known.

Sequencing was performed with immunoSEQ multiplex PCR; in TCRdb, only in-frame clones are kept and a portion is missing. In the table there are 120,000 or so clones, more than 85% of which are singletons. V trimming: 0 bases; J trimming: 6 bases; junction bases outside the gene matches: 9. The CDR3 is 16 residues long. CDR1 LGHNA and CDR2 YSLEER come from the germline V gene. General observations from the study: Reportedly, close to half of spike-specific TCRs are directed against unmutated variant regions. The donor cohort was predominantly white British with a female majority, and clonal diversity may have been underestimated. After two AZD1222 doses, spike-specific TCR breadth and depth rose versus day 0.

The specimen comprised peripheral blood, sampled on day 0 of AZD1222 vaccination. This TCR derives from an adult in good health. This chain connects TRBV4-3 to TRBJ2-7, with TRBD1 matching 9 bases. The CDR3 bases are TGCGCCAGCAGCCAAGATTGGGGACAGGGCCTCTGCGAGCAGTACTTC. It yields the protein CASSQDWGQGLCEQYF.